The 10 T cell receptor beta chains below were found in one sample sequenced in a study of shared clonotypes between healthy human individuals. Terminally differentiated effector memory CD45RA+ cells were left out of the naive CD8 fraction, which was CD45RO-negative and positively selected for CCR7. The assay was immunoSEQ multiplex PCR, and TCRdb's table has in-frame clones only and misses some. Of some 2.1 million clones detected, approximately 92% appear once; the ten largest clones hold 1.5% to 2%. Input material: naive CD8+ T cells from PBMCs. These receptors all stem from a man between 18 and 35 years old in good health. Some clones in this sample may be carry-over from other donors' samples.

The chain recombines TRBV4-1 with TRBJ1-2; no clear D gene. Trimming stripped 0 bases from V and 2 bases from J, with 7 bases between. CDR3 length: 14 residues. The germline gives CDR1 MGHRA, CDR2 YSYEKL. For the CDR3, the DNA is TGCGCCAGCAGCCAAGAGGGCAGCAACTATGGCTACACCTTC. Its translation is CASSQEGSNYGYTF.

The gene calls are TRBV19 and TRBJ2-7; 10 nucleotides agree with TRBD1. This CDR3 region has 13 residues. Trimming cost V 7 bases and J 4 bases; bases outside gene matches: 4. Germline V CDR1 and CDR2: LNHDA, SQIVND (reference sequence). CDR3 region: CASTGQGTYEQYF. Written as DNA, the CDR3 is TGTGCCAGTACGGGACAGGGGACATACGAGCAGTACTTC.

In this sample, this clone turned up a few times. Other nucleotide sequences from this sample produce the same CDR3. This chain joins TRBV4-1 and TRBJ2-7; TRBD2 matches 7 bases. CDR1 and CDR2 (germline): MGHRA, YSYEKL. J gave up 2 bases and V 1 base, and 2 bases lay outside the gene matches. The length of the CDR3 is 14 residues. CDR3: CASSQVAGPYEQYF. As DNA, the CDR3 is TGCGCCAGCAGCCAAGTAGCGGGTCCCTACGAGCAGTACTTC.

The rearrangement joins TRBV10-2 to TRBJ2-2; no definite D call. CDR3 size: 12 residues. The V gene's germline CDR1 is WSHSY and CDR2 SAAADI. Trimming left V 8 bases short and J 6 bases short, with 10 bases between. The DNA of the CDR3 is TGCGCCAGCGTCCGTGGGGCCGGGGAGCTGTTTTTT. It yields the protein CASVRGAGELFF.

The gene calls are TRBV6-6 and TRBJ2-3, with 11 nucleotides matching TRBD1. The germline gives CDR1 MNHNY, CDR2 SVGAGI (reference sequence). V dropped 11 bases and J dropped 5; count of bases not matched to a gene: 6. This CDR3 has 13 amino acids. The CDR3 here is CAVRDRGVDTQYF. Written as DNA, the CDR3 is TGTGCCGTCCGGGACAGGGGGGTAGATACGCAGTATTTT.

The gene calls are TRBV6-6 and TRBJ2-7; D tentatively reads TRBD1 or TRBD2 (5 bases each). This CDR3 region has 14 residues. The germline gives CDR1 MNHNY, CDR2 SVGAGI (reference sequence). Trimming pared 0 bases from V and 6 bases from J, leaving 12 bases between. CDR3: CASSYSRDVGEQYF. For the CDR3, the DNA is TGTGCCAGCAGTTACTCTCGGGACGTGGGCGAGCAGTACTTC.

This chain joins TRBV7-9 and TRBJ2-1, with 13 positions matching TRBD2. With V trimmed by 8 bases and J by 3 bases, 16 bases remained unmatched. The CDR3 is 19 residues long. CDR1 is SEHNR and CDR2 is FQNEAQ in the germline V gene (reference sequence). CDR3 in amino acids: CASGGPGLAGVQVYNEQFF. The CDR3 nucleotides read TGTGCCAGCGGGGGGCCCGGACTAGCGGGAGTTCAAGTCTACAATGAGCAGTTCTTC.

The gene calls are TRBV6-4 and TRBJ1-1; 8 bases are shared with TRBD1. Germline V gene data show CDR1 as MRHNA and CDR2 as SNTAGT. Trimming cost V 6 bases and J 0 bases; bases outside gene matches: 9. CDR3 length equals 16 residues. Here the CDR3 DNA reads TGTGCCAGCAGGGAAGGGACAGGCCTCATGAACACTGAAGCTTTCTTT. It translates to CASREGTGLMNTEAFF.

The chain has TRBV4-2 and TRBJ2-1; 8 bases fit TRBD2. V shed 0 bases and J 5 bases; nucleotides not matched to a gene: 6. Germline V gives CDR1 LGHNA, CDR2 YNFKEQ. The CDR3 runs 16 residues. CDR3 region: CASSQEEAGEHNEQFF. The CDR3 nucleotides read TGTGCCAGCAGCCAAGAAGAAGCGGGAGAGCACAATGAGCAGTTCTTC.

This clone was counted a single time. The chain is built from TRBV15 and TRBJ2-1; 7 bases are a match to TRBD1. J gave up 4 bases and V 3 bases, and 9 bases lay outside the gene matches. Germline loops: CDR1 LNHNV, CDR2 YYDKDF (reference sequence). CDR3 size: 16 residues. CDR3: CATSRRQGLPYNEQFF. The CDR3 DNA follows: TGTGCCACCAGCAGGCGACAGGGCCTACCATACAATGAGCAGTTCTTC.